Following are 27 T cell receptor beta chains from one sample sequenced in a study of blood T cell repertoires in COVID-19. The assay was immunoSEQ multiplex PCR, and TCRdb's table has in-frame clones only and misses some. The sample carries fewer than 350,000 clones, almost 90% recorded once. Sequences were obtained from PBMCs or T cells enriched from blood (not recorded which). These receptors all stem from a woman in her 30s who had been exposed to COVID-19.

This rearrangement joins TRBV19 to TRBJ2-4; no clear D gene. This CDR3 is built from 11 residues. CDR1 and CDR2 (germline): LNHDA, SQIVND (reference sequence). With 7 bases removed from V and 6 bases from J, the gap between germline ends came to 7 bases. CDR3 DNA: TGTGCCAGTAAGTACGGAAACATTCAGTACTTC. Amino acids: CASKYGNIQYF.

The chain combines TRBV30 with TRBJ2-7; D possibly corresponds to TRBD1 (5 bases). V gave up 0 bases and J gave up 5 bases, with 11 bases separating them. From germline, CDR1 is GTSNPN and CDR2 SVGIG (reference sequence). The CDR3 totals 13 residues. The CDR3 here is CAWSVSRAHEQYF. The CDR3 coding sequence is TGTGCCTGGAGTGTAAGCAGGGCTCACGAGCAGTACTTC.

This clone was counted once. The chain has TRBV18 and TRBJ2-3, with 8 bases matching TRBD1. V lost 5 bases, J lost 3 bases, and 7 bases stayed unmatched. Germline V gene data show CDR1 as KGHSH and CDR2 as LQKENI. The CDR3 extends over 15 amino acids. DNA of the CDR3: TGTGCCAGCTCAGGGTGGACAGGGATGACAGATACGCAGTATTTT. Protein product: CASSGWTGMTDTQYF.

The gene calls are TRBV28 and TRBJ1-5; 7 bases line up with TRBD1. The trim removed 4 bases at V and 8 bases at J, leaving 17 bases unmatched. CDR1 MDHEN and CDR2 SYDVKM come from the germline V gene. This CDR3 comprises 17 residues. The CDR3 region is CASSSSAPGQLTEPQHF. CDR3 sequence (DNA): TGTGCCAGCAGTTCTTCCGCCCCGGGACAGTTAACGGAGCCCCAGCATTTT.

The chain has TRBV27 and TRBJ2-1, with D maybe TRBD2 (7 bases). CDR1 is MNHEY, CDR2 SMNVEV, per germline (reference sequence). Trimming stripped 3 bases from V and 7 bases from J, with 16 bases between. CDR3 length: 15 residues. In DNA form, the CDR3 reads TGTGCCAGCAGTTTCGGGGGGCGATTTTCAAATGAGCAGTTCTTC. The encoded protein is CASSFGGRFSNEQFF.

This clone is a singleton in its sample. V is TRBV29-1 and J is TRBJ2-1, with 10 bases matching TRBD2. The CDR3 extends over 14 amino acids. Germline loops: CDR1 SQVTM, CDR2 ANQGSEA. After removal of 4 bases from V and 3 bases from J, the junction contained 3 bases not matched to a gene. The CDR3 DNA is TGCAGCGTTGTAGGACTAGCGGACTACAATGAGCAGTTCTTC. It translates to CSVVGLADYNEQFF.

V and J are TRBV25-1 and TRBJ1-2; D gene unclear. Trimming removed 4 bases at V and 3 bases at J, with 15 bases between. CDR1 is MGHDK, CDR2 SYGVNS, per germline. The CDR3 has 15 residues. In DNA form, the CDR3 reads TGTGCCAGCAGTGGCCTTTCCGGGAGGGACTATGGCTACACCTTC. Translation gives CASSGLSGRDYGYTF.

The chain is built from TRBV12-3 or TRBV12-4 and TRBJ1-2, with D unresolved. V gave up 2 bases and J gave up 7 bases, with 11 bases separating them. The CDR3 sequence is 13 residues long. The CDR3 DNA sequence: TGTGCCAGCAGTTTACGGGGTGGAGGTGGCTACACCTTC. Its protein product is CASSLRGGGGYTF.

The chain employs TRBV27 and TRBJ2-4, with 7 positions matching TRBD1. Germline CDR1 MNHEY, CDR2 SMNVEV (reference sequence). V lost 5 bases, J lost 0 bases, and 19 bases stayed unmatched. The CDR3 consists of 20 residues. The CDR3 spells CASSDKAEKGQALAKNIQYF. In nucleotides, the CDR3 is TGTGCCAGCAGTGATAAAGCGGAGAAAGGACAGGCTTTAGCCAAAAACATTCAGTACTTC.

This clone has just a few counts. The V call is TRBV29-1, the J call TRBJ1-2; no definite D call. V shed 7 bases and J shed 6 bases, with 15 bases lying between them. CDR3 length: 12 amino acids. The germline CDR1 and CDR2 sequences are SQVTM and ANQGSEA. CDR3 nucleotides: TGCAGCGCCGGGGAGGGAGGCCATGGCTACACCTTC. This encodes CSAGEGGHGYTF.

This clone was counted only a few times. The chain joins TRBV6-5 to TRBJ2-7; TRBD1 agrees at 11 bases. From germline, CDR1 is MNHEY and CDR2 SVGAGI. V lost 0 bases to trimming and J lost 6 bases; unmatched junction nucleotides: 4. This CDR3 has 15 residues. This chain's CDR3 is CASSYSGTGGSEQYF. The CDR3 DNA reads TGTGCCAGCAGTTACTCTGGGACAGGGGGATCCGAGCAGTACTTC.

This clone was seen a single time. The same CDR3 is also encoded by other DNA sequences in this sample. CDR3 sequence: CASSLLTEAFF. CDR3 nucleotides: TGTGCCAGCAGTTTATTAACTGAAGCTTTCTTT. The gene calls are TRBV28 and TRBJ1-1; no clear D. This CDR3 has 11 residues. Germline-derived CDR1 and CDR2 are MDHEN and SYDVKM. Trimming cost V 1 base and J 5 bases, with 2 bases left between them.

This sequence joins TRBV4-1 and TRBJ1-1, with 12 positions matching TRBD1. The germline V gene encodes CDR1 MGHRA and CDR2 YSYEKL. The length of the CDR3 is 15 residues. Trimming at V came to 4 bases and at J to 5 bases, leaving 5 bases not matched to a gene. CDR3 coding DNA: TGCGCCAGCAGCCGGGACAGGGGGCCGGGGACTGAAGCTTTCTTT. Amino acid sequence: CASSRDRGPGTEAFF.

The V and J genes are TRBV18 and TRBJ2-2, with a weak D call TRBD1 (5 bases). The length of the CDR3 is 15 residues. Trimming stripped 0 bases from V and 0 bases from J, with 5 bases between. Per germline, CDR1 KGHSH and CDR2 LQKENI. The CDR3 is CASSPPTANTGELFF. CDR3 sequence (DNA): TGTGCCAGCTCACCACCGACAGCGAACACCGGGGAGCTGTTTTTT.

The chain employs TRBV12-5 and TRBJ1-2; D is ambiguous. The germline gives CDR1 LGHNT, CDR2 FRNRAP. Trimming took 5 bases from V and 11 from J, leaving 15 bases between them. The CDR3 is 12 amino acids. CDR3 protein: CASGPLGVGYTF. The CDR3 nucleotides are TGTGCTAGTGGTCCCCTCGGGGTCGGATACACCTTC. Together with reference TRBV12-5 and TRBJ1-2, the CDR3 gives the full variable domain: DARVTQTPRHKVTEMGQEVTMRCQPILGHNTVFWYRQTMMQGLELLAYFRNRAPLDDSGMPKDRFSAEMPDATLATLKIQPSEPRDSAVYFCASGPLGVGYTFGSGTRLTVV.

This clone was recorded only once. The rearrangement links TRBV7-9 to TRBJ1-1; TRBD1 agrees at 9 bases. Germline-derived CDR1 and CDR2 are SEHNR and FQNEAQ (reference sequence). J gave up 10 bases and V 3 bases, and 6 bases lay outside the gene matches. The CDR3 consists of 13 residues. CDR3 loop: CASSFLGQGVAFF. CDR3 DNA: TGTGCCAGCAGCTTTTTGGGACAGGGAGTAGCTTTCTTT.

Comments on this clone: Other nucleotide sequences in the sample specify the same CDR3. The chain combines TRBV28 with TRBJ1-2, with TRBD1 identical over 7 bases. CDR1 and CDR2 from the germline V gene are MDHEN and SYDVKM. J lost 4 bases, V lost 2 bases, and 4 bases had no gene match. The CDR3 sequence is 14 residues long. Here the CDR3 reads CASSLGTGVYGYTF. CDR3 sequence (DNA): TGTGCCAGCAGTTTAGGTACAGGGGTCTATGGCTACACCTTC.

The V and J genes are TRBV3-1 (or the pseudogene TRBV3-2) and TRBJ2-1, with 9 positions matching TRBD2. V shed 4 bases and J 6 bases; nucleotides not matched to a gene: 7. Germline CDR1 is LGHDT and CDR2 is YNNKEL (reference sequence). This CDR3 has 15 amino acids. Written as DNA, the CDR3 is TGTGCCAGCAGCCCTAGCGGGAATCGGGGCAATGAGCAGTTCTTC. This sequence encodes CASSPSGNRGNEQFF.

J is TRBJ1-4 and V is TRBV5-5; D is undetermined. V lost 1 base, J lost 8 bases, and 12 bases lay in between. CDR3 size: 14 residues. Germline CDR1 and CDR2: SGHKS and YYEKEE (reference sequence). The CDR3 sequence is CASSLSSRWEKLFF. The DNA of the CDR3 is TGTGCCAGCAGCTTGTCGTCCAGGTGGGAAAAACTGTTTTTT.

V and J are TRBV28 and TRBJ1-1, with 8 bases lining up with TRBD1. V was clipped by 7 bases and J by 1 base; unmatched bases: 11. CDR3 length equals 16 residues. Looked up from germline, CDR1 is MDHEN and CDR2 is SYDVKM. CDR3 nucleotide sequence: TGTGCCAGCAAGCCCCCGGGGGACAGGTGGAACACTGAAGCTTTCTTT. It yields the protein CASKPPGDRWNTEAFF.

V is TRBV7-9 and J is TRBJ2-7; possible D gene TRBD2, 6 bases. Germline V gene sequence: CDR1 SEHNR, CDR2 FQNEAQ (reference sequence). The ends were cut back, 7 bases at V and 5 bases at J, with 15 bases in the middle. This CDR3 has 13 residues. In DNA form, the CDR3 reads TGTGCCAGCATCCCTCGGGGGTACAACGAGCAGTACTTC. It codes for CASIPRGYNEQYF.

This rearrangement joins TRBV7-9 to TRBJ2-7, with TRBD1 identical over 9 bases. Germline CDR1 SEHNR, CDR2 FQNEAQ (reference sequence). CDR3 length equals 15 residues. V gave up 3 bases and J gave up 0 bases; unmatched junction bases: 3. The CDR3 sequence is CASSFDRGSSYEQYF. CDR3 bases: TGTGCCAGCAGCTTTGACAGGGGGAGCTCCTACGAGCAGTACTTC. Looking up the rest from reference TRBV7-9 and TRBJ2-7 gives the full variable domain: DTGVSQNPRHKITKRGQNVTFRCDPISEHNRLYWYRQTLGQGPEFLTYFQNEAQLEKSRLLSDRFSAERPKGSFSTLEIQRTEQGDSAMYLCASSFDRGSSYEQYFGPGTRLTVT.

The chain combines TRBV12-3 or TRBV12-4 with TRBJ2-2; the D gene is possibly TRBD2 (6 bases). The CDR3 runs 13 residues. V lost 5 bases and J lost 5, with 9 bases in between. CDR3 nucleotides: TGTGCCAGCAGTCCCGGGGGAACCGGGGAGCTGTTTTTT. As protein: CASSPGGTGELFF.

The V and J genes are TRBV13 and TRBJ2-7; 8 nucleotides match TRBD2. Germline lookup yields CDR1 PRHDT and CDR2 FYEKMQ (reference sequence). CDR3 length: 13 residues. J gave up 7 bases and V 1 base, and 3 bases lay outside the gene matches. The CDR3 DNA sequence: TGTGCCAGCAGCTTAGTGGGCGGGAGGGAGCAGTACTTC. Amino acids: CASSLVGGREQYF.

This rearrangement joins TRBV19 to TRBJ2-7; TRBD2 matches at 12 bases. The CDR3 spans 14 residues. Germline values: CDR1 LNHDA, CDR2 SQIVND (reference sequence). The V segment lost 3 bases and the J segment 4 bases; nucleotides outside the gene matches: 1. CDR3 bases: TGTGCCAGTAGTATGACTAGCGGGGGATACGAGCAGTACTTC. Translating it yields CASSMTSGGYEQYF.

The V call is TRBV9, the J call TRBJ2-1; 9 bases are shared with TRBD2. Germline V gene data show CDR1 as SGDLS and CDR2 as YYNGEE. The CDR3 totals 17 residues. Unmatched junction bases numbered 11, after V lost 3 bases and J lost 4 bases. The chain's CDR3 is CASSAARVLAGYNEQFF. Here the CDR3 DNA reads TGTGCCAGCAGCGCCGCAAGGGTGCTAGCGGGGTACAATGAGCAGTTCTTC.

V gene TRBV5-1 combines with J gene TRBJ2-1; 10 bases line up with TRBD2. The CDR3 sequence is 18 residues long. CDR1 is SGHRS and CDR2 is YFSETQ in the germline V gene. V gave up 2 bases and J gave up 8 bases; unmatched junction bases: 16. The CDR3 DNA is TGCGCCAGCAGCTTAATCAACATAGCGGGAGGTGCGAGGGATGAGCAGTTCTTC. Translated: CASSLINIAGGARDEQFF.